What follows describes a single TCR beta chain. The record originates from a study of cytomegalovirus exposure and HLA in healthy donors. Primers for the PCR totalled 60 Vbeta and 13 Jbeta. Generated by immunoSEQ multiplex PCR, the TCRdb table keeps only in-frame clones and is missing some. This table lists some 160,000 clones. The germline V gene has CDR1 SEHNR and CDR2 FQNEAQ (reference sequence). V dropped 0 bases and J dropped 12 bases, with 18 bases sitting between them. CDR3 length equals 15 residues. This sequence joins TRBV7-9 and TRBJ2-1; weak D call: TRBD1 (5 bases). The sequence derives from a man between 25 and 39 years old in good health and CMV-seronegative. Sequencing input: PBMCs. CDR3 sequence (DNA): TGTGCCAGCAGCTTAGCCCCCCAGGGTTCGTCGTTGCAGTTCTTC. It encodes CASSLAPQGSSLQFF.